This T cell receptor (beta chain) is from a study of cytomegalovirus exposure and HLA in healthy donors. The CDR3 runs to 14 residues. Deletions cut 5 bases from V and 9 bases from J, with 17 bases between. CDR1 and CDR2 from the germline V gene are SGHRS and YFSETQ. The PCR had 60 Vbeta and 13 Jbeta primers. The protocol was immunoSEQ multiplex PCR, while the TCRdb copy is restricted to in-frame clones and leaves out a portion. The sample contains over 150,000 clones, approximately 80% of which appear only once. The source is a woman between 45 and 60 years old in good health and CMV-seropositive. The rearrangement links TRBV5-1 to TRBJ2-2, with D uncertain. Sequencing input: PBMCs. The CDR3 loop reads CASREHSLKRELFF. The CDR3 region has the DNA TGCGCCAGCAGGGAGCACTCCCTTAAGAGGGAGCTGTTTTTT.